What follows is one T cell receptor (beta chain) and its context. Here immunoSEQ multiplex PCR was the method, and the copy in TCRdb shows in-frame clones only, minus some. The data show 25,000 to 35,000 clones, roughly 87% seen once. This specimen belongs to a study of multiple sclerosis patients with progressive multifocal leukoencephalopathy. This CDR3 has 14 amino acids. V dropped 4 bases and J dropped 5; count of bases not matched to a gene: 7. Germline loops: CDR1 MDHEN, CDR2 SYDVKM. The time point here: time of PML onset. All patients had prior interferon beta, and all PML patients were female. The chain links TRBV28 to TRBJ2-7; 8 bases map to TRBD1. The receptor was derived from a woman between 40 and 50 years old with progressive multifocal leukoencephalopathy. Sequenced material: PBMCs, taken from a patient treated with natalizumab. For the CDR3, the DNA is TGTGCCAGCAGTTACCGAGCAGGGGGCAACGAGCAGTACTTC. Residues: CASSYRAGGNEQYF.